These 24 T cell receptor beta chains were all obtained from the same sample, sequenced in a study of blood T cell repertoires in COVID-19. Here immunoSEQ multiplex PCR was the method, and the copy in TCRdb shows in-frame clones only, minus some. The repertoire holds approximately 150,000 clones, around 82% seen once, with over 15% in the top ten. The sequenced material came from PBMCs or T cells enriched from blood (not recorded which). The origin of the receptors is a man aged 55 to 69 who had recovered from COVID-19.

CDR3 protein: CSVTDPYGYTF. The CDR3 bases are TGCAGTGTCACAGACCCCTATGGCTACACCTTC. The rearrangement uses TRBV20-1 and TRBJ1-2, with no clear D. The CDR3 has 11 amino acids. The germline gives CDR1 DFQATT, CDR2 SNEGSKA (reference sequence). V was clipped by 7 bases and J by 4 bases, with 10 bases between them.

This rearrangement joins TRBV19 to TRBJ1-3; D ambiguous. Trimming cost V 0 bases and J 0 bases, with 6 bases left between them. There are 15 residues in the CDR3. Germline values: CDR1 LNHDA, CDR2 SQIVND (reference sequence). CDR3 in amino acids: CASSIDHSSGNTIYF. The CDR3 DNA follows: TGTGCCAGTAGTATAGATCACTCCTCTGGAAACACCATATATTTT. Combining the CDR3 with reference TRBV19 and TRBJ1-3 gives the whole variable domain DGGITQSPKYLFRKEGQNVTLSCEQNLNHDAMYWYRQDPGQGLRLIYYSQIVNDFQKGDIAEGYSVSREKKESFPLTVTSAQKNPTAFYLCASSIDHSSGNTIYFGEGSWLTVV.

The chain carries TRBV30 and TRBJ1-5; D uncertain. This CDR3 is 13 amino acids long. Germline values: CDR1 GTSNPN, CDR2 SVGIG (reference sequence). V gave up 5 bases and J gave up 0 bases, with 8 bases separating them. CDR3 DNA: TGTGCCTGGGGACGGGATAGCAATCAGCCCCAGCATTTT. Protein sequence: CAWGRDSNQPQHF. The whole variable domain, filled in from reference TRBV30 and TRBJ1-5, reads SQTIHQWPATLVQPVGSPLSLECTVEGTSNPNLYWYRQAAGRGLQLLFYSVGIGQISSEVPQNLSASRPQDRQFILSSKKLLLSDSGFYLCAWGRDSNQPQHFGDGTRLSIL.

This clone was observed a handful of times. V and J are TRBV10-3 and TRBJ1-4; D unclear. With 7 bases removed from V and 0 bases from J, the gap between germline ends came to 6 bases. Per germline, CDR1 ENHRY and CDR2 SYGVKD. The CDR3 has 13 amino acids. DNA of the CDR3: TGTGCCATCAAACCGGCAACTAATGAAAAACTGTTTTTT. It specifies CAIKPATNEKLFF.

The chain has TRBV28 and TRBJ1-1, with D tentatively TRBD1 (5 bases). This CDR3 contains 13 residues. V dropped 6 bases and J dropped 1 base, with 9 bases sitting between them. Germline values: CDR1 MDHEN, CDR2 SYDVKM. In DNA form, the CDR3 reads TGTGCCAGCAGGAGACAGCAGAACACTGAAGCTTTCTTT. Translating it yields CASRRQQNTEAFF.

The chain is built from TRBV2 and TRBJ2-7, with D perhaps matching TRBD2 (5 bases). This CDR3 contains 16 residues. Germline V lookup: CDR1 SNHLY, CDR2 FYNNEI. Trimming pared 6 bases from V and 3 bases from J, leaving 21 bases between. The DNA for the CDR3 is TGTGCCAGCAGGACCCCATTTGGGAGAACTGGCTACGAGCAGTACTTC. It yields the protein CASRTPFGRTGYEQYF.

This clone has only a few counts. Other DNA sequences in this sample translate to the same CDR3. The chain employs TRBV9 and TRBJ1-3; 9 bases match TRBD1. V gave up 5 bases and J gave up 0 bases; unmatched junction bases: 3. This CDR3 spans 15 amino acids. Germline V gene data show CDR1 as SGDLS and CDR2 as YYNGEE. CDR3 amino acids: CASSGQGNSGNTIYF. The CDR3 coding sequence is TGTGCCAGCAGTGGACAGGGGAACTCTGGAAACACCATATATTTT.

This clone turned up a few times. V gene TRBV27 combines with J gene TRBJ2-1; tentative D call: TRBD1 (6 bases). Germline CDR1 and CDR2: MNHEY and SMNVEV (reference sequence). This CDR3 has 14 amino acids. The V and J ends lost 6 bases and 2 bases respectively, with 11 bases between them. Written as DNA, the CDR3 is TGTGCCAGCAGCCAGACAGGTCCCTACAATGAGCAGTTCTTC. Translating it yields CASSQTGPYNEQFF.

The chain combines TRBV6-5 with TRBJ2-3, with a possible D match to TRBD1 (6 bases). The germline gives CDR1 MNHEY, CDR2 SVGAGI. The CDR3 is 14 amino acids. Trimming pared 8 bases from V and 1 base from J, leaving 13 bases between. The CDR3: CASAYPGGTDTQYF. CDR3 DNA sequence: TGTGCCAGCGCTTATCCAGGGGGCACAGATACGCAGTATTTT.

The chain has TRBV3-1 (or the pseudogene TRBV3-2) and TRBJ1-4; D might be TRBD1 (5 bases). Trimming shortened V by 8 bases and J by 8 bases, and 12 bases separated the two germline ends. The CDR3 is 12 residues long. Per germline, CDR1 LGHDT and CDR2 YNNKEL (reference sequence). CDR3 DNA: TGTGCCAGCTCCCCTCGGGGGGAAAAACTGTTTTTT. As protein: CASSPRGEKLFF.

The chain joins TRBV2 to TRBJ1-2, with a tentative D call TRBD1 (6 bases). CDR1 and CDR2 (germline): SNHLY, FYNNEI. The CDR3 is 17 residues long. V gave up 4 bases and J gave up 1 base, with 19 bases separating them. The CDR3 DNA reads TGTGCCAGCAGTGGAGGACCAGGACAGAACATTAACTATGGCTACACCTTC. Protein: CASSGGPGQNINYGYTF.

The chain recombines TRBV11-3 with TRBJ2-7, with 7 bases fitting TRBD1. V was pared by 4 bases and J by 1 base, with 4 bases of the junction left unmatched. CDR3 length: 14 amino acids. Per germline, CDR1 SGHNT and CDR2 YENEEA. CDR3 coding DNA: TGTGCCAGCAGCTCGGGACAGAGTTCCTACGAGCAGTACTTC. It codes for CASSSGQSSYEQYF.

The gene calls are TRBV2 and TRBJ1-6; D possibly corresponds to TRBD1 (6 bases). Trimming removed 4 bases at V and 0 bases at J, with 13 bases between. There are 17 residues in the CDR3. Germline V CDR1 and CDR2: SNHLY, FYNNEI. The CDR3 DNA follows: TGTGCCAGCAGTGGACAGGTCGACAGCTCCTATAATTCACCCCTCCACTTT. Amino acid sequence: CASSGQVDSSYNSPLHF.

The genes are TRBV19 and TRBJ2-1; TRBD2 is a possible D gene (5 bases). Trimming left V 8 bases short and J 9 bases short, with 14 bases between. The germline V gene encodes CDR1 LNHDA and CDR2 SQIVND (reference sequence). The CDR3 has 12 residues. In DNA form, the CDR3 reads TGTGCCAGTCTAACCCCTAGCAGTGAGCAGTTCTTC. Translated: CASLTPSSEQFF.

The gene calls are TRBV27 and TRBJ2-2; TRBD1 matches at 7 bases. The CDR3 sequence is 14 residues long. The J segment lost 5 bases and the V segment lost 3 bases, leaving 3 bases of the junction unmatched. Germline V gives CDR1 MNHEY, CDR2 SMNVEV (reference sequence). The CDR3 reads CASSFGTVTGELFF. The DNA of the CDR3 is TGTGCCAGCAGTTTTGGGACAGTAACCGGGGAGCTGTTTTTT.

The chain joins TRBV10-3 to TRBJ2-1, with 8 nucleotides matching TRBD2. CDR1 is ENHRY and CDR2 is SYGVKD in the germline V gene. Trimming removed 4 bases from V and 6 bases from J; junction bases left unmatched: 11. The CDR3 length is 16 residues. The DNA for the CDR3 is TGTGCCATCAGTGTCAACGAGCGGGAGCCCGGCAATGAGCAGTTCTTC. Translation gives CAISVNEREPGNEQFF.

This chain connects TRBV5-1 to TRBJ2-1; D gene uncertain. The CDR3 covers 13 residues. Trimming removed 0 bases from V and 8 bases from J, with 9 bases in between. Looked up from germline, CDR1 is SGHRS and CDR2 is YFSETQ. The CDR3, as DNA: TGCGCCAGCAGCTTGGACGGGTTAGATGAGCAGTTCTTC. Translation: CASSLDGLDEQFF.

The rearrangement links TRBV4-1 to TRBJ1-5; no reliable D call. CDR3 length: 13 residues. The V end lost 4 bases, the J end lost 4 bases, and 8 bases lay between the germline ends. Per the germline V gene, CDR1 is MGHRA and CDR2 is YSYEKL. CDR3 in amino acids: CASSRFRNQPQHF. For the CDR3, the DNA is TGCGCCAGCAGCCGCTTCAGAAATCAGCCCCAGCATTTT.

The rearrangement joins TRBV4-1 to TRBJ2-1; TRBD1 matches 7 bases. Germline CDR1 MGHRA, CDR2 YSYEKL. There are 16 residues in the CDR3. J was trimmed by 2 bases and V by 1 base; bases with no gene match: 5. This CDR3 reads CASSQGDRATYNEQFF. CDR3 coding DNA: TGCGCCAGCAGCCAAGGCGACAGGGCAACCTACAATGAGCAGTTCTTC.

CDR3: CASKALIGRQGASRTDTQYF. Here the CDR3 DNA reads TGTGCCAGTAAGGCCCTTATCGGGAGACAGGGGGCATCTCGCACAGATACGCAGTATTTT. The chain uses TRBV19 and TRBJ2-3; 10 bases align to TRBD1. In germline, CDR1 is LNHDA, CDR2 SQIVND (reference sequence). V was pared by 7 bases and J by 1 base, with 20 bases of the junction left unmatched. This CDR3 has 20 residues.

Only a few counts were recorded for this clone. V and J are TRBV6-1 and TRBJ1-4, with 8 bases that match TRBD1. The CDR3 is 14 residues long. V lost 1 base to trimming and J lost 5 bases; unmatched junction nucleotides: 0. Germline V gene lookup returns CDR1 MNHNS and CDR2 SASEGT. In DNA form, the CDR3 reads TGTGCCAGCAGTGAAGGGACAGGGAATGAAAAACTGTTTTTT. This codes for CASSEGTGNEKLFF.

The rearrangement uses TRBV11-2 and TRBJ2-7; a weak D match, TRBD1 (6 bases). The CDR3 has 13 residues. Per the germline V gene, CDR1 is SGHAT and CDR2 is FQNNGV. The ends were cut back, 0 bases at V and 10 bases at J, with 13 bases in the middle. Written as DNA, the CDR3 is TGTGCCAGCAGCTTAGATAGGACAGAAGGACAGTACTTC. Translating gives CASSLDRTEGQYF.

This clone was recorded once. The V call is TRBV19, the J call TRBJ2-1, with 10 bases identical to TRBD1. The CDR3 spans 14 residues. CDR1 is LNHDA, CDR2 SQIVND, per germline (reference sequence). The V gene end was trimmed by 7 bases and the J gene end by 7 bases; junction bases not matched to a gene: 7. The chain's CDR3 is CASKGTGVLNEQFF. The DNA for the CDR3 is TGTGCCAGTAAAGGGACAGGGGTTTTGAATGAGCAGTTCTTC.

The chain links TRBV5-1 to TRBJ2-6; D perhaps matches TRBD1 (6 bases). The germline V and J ends were trimmed by 4 bases and 4 bases, with 12 bases remaining between them. This CDR3 has 15 residues. CDR1 and CDR2 from the germline V gene are SGHRS and YFSETQ. The CDR3 sequence is CASSRAGAGANVLTF. DNA for the CDR3: TGCGCCAGCAGCCGCGCAGGGGCCGGGGCCAACGTCCTGACTTTC.